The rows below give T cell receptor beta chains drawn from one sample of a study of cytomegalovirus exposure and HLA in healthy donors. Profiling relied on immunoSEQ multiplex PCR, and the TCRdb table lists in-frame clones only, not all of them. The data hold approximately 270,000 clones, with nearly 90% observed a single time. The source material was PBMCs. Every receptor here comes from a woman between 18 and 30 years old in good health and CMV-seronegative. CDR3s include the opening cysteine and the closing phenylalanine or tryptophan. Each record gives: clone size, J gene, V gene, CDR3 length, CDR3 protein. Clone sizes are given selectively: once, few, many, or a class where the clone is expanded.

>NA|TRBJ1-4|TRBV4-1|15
CASSQGFWGSEKLFF
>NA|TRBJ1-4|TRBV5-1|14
CASSPIGRDEKLFF
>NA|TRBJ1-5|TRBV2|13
CASSEGRDQPQHF
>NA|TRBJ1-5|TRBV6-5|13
CASRRDNNQPQHF
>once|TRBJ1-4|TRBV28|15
CASSLRQGAKEKLFF
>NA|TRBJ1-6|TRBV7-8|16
CASSSRTTGYNSPLHF
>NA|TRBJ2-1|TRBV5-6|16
CASSLGLGDSYNEQFF
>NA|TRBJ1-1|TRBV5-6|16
CASSLNSPGPNTEAFF
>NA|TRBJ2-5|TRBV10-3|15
CAISETDSLQETQYF
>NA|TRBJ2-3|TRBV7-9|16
CASSLSTGPSTDTQYF
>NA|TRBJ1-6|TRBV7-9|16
CASSLGGQEINSPLHF
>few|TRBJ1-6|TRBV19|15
CASNPGTAGNSPLHF
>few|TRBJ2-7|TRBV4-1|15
CASSPRDRGPYEQYF
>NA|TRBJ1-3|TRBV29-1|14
CSVTTPDSGNTIYF
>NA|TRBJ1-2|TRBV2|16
CASSELGAGSNYGYTF
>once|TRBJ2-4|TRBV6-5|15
CASSRHGTSGDIQYF
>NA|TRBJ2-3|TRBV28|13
CASSLGSWDTQYF
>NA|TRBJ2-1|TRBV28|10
CAGTGGEQFF
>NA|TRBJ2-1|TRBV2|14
CASSVSKEADEQFF
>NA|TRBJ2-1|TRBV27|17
CASSDLRSGGSYNEQFF
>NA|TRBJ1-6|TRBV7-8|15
CASSPPGTGHAPLHF
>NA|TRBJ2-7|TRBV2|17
CASRGYTTGTRGHEQYF
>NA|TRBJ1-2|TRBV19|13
CASQYRVSYGYTF
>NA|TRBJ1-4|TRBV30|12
CAWSLGDGRALF
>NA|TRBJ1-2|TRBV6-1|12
CASSGGGYGYTF
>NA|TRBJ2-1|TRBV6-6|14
CASSPGGGRDEQFF
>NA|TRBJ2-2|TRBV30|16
CAWNRVAGQNTGELFF
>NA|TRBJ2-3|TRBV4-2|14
CASSQVGETDTQYF
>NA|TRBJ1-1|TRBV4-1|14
CASSQAGQNTEAFF
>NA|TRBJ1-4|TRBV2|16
CASSAGLGRDDEKLFF
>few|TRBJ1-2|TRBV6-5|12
CASSYSSGGYTF
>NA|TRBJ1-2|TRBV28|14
CASRRPDSFYGYTF
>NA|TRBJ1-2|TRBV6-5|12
CASSLQGYGYTF
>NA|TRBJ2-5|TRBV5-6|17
CASSLEWGPGLQETQYF
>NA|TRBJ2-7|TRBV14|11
CASGTGNEQYF
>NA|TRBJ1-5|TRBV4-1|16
CASSQVSGRSNQPQHF
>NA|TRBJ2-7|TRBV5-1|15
CASSPPNGGADEQYF
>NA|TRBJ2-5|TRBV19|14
CASSIAGPQETQYF
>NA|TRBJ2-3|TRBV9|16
CASSENWGVNTDTQYF
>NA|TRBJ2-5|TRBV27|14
CASSAGTSQETQYF
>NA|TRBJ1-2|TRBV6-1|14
CASTLGRTNYGYTF
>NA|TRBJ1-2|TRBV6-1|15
CASSDGQGRYYGYTF
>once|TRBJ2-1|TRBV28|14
CASSEGGSVDEQFF
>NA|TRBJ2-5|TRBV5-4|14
CASSFRQKQETQYF
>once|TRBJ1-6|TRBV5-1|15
CASSLEEGDNSPLHF
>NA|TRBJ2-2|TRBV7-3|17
CASSLGTSGGSTGELFF
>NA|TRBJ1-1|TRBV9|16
CASSLHLGEGNTEAFF
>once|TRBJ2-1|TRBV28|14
CASSSDRGYNEQFF
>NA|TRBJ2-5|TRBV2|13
CASKGPDLKTQYF
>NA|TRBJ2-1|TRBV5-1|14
CASRGQGGYNEQFF
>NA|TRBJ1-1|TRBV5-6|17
CASRDREVVPMNTEAFF
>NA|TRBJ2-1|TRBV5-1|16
CASSNSGGSSYNEQFF
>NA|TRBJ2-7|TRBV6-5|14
CASSYGLRPYEQYF